Reported below is one T cell receptor (beta chain). After thawing and overnight rest, PBMC were stained with GMM-loaded CD1B tetramer, viability dye and anti-CD3 for sorting. The lipid loaded on the CD1B tetramers was C32 glucose monomycolate from Rhodococcus equi. Tetramer-negative cells, roughly 97,000 per donor, were also sorted. Chain pairing is unknown; alpha and beta were sequenced separately. Assay used: immunoSEQ multiplex PCR; TCRdb lists only in-frame clones, some missing. Among 85,000 to 100,000 clones listed, approximately 91% were seen once. The germline V gene has CDR1 SGHAT and CDR2 FQDESV (reference sequence). V was trimmed by 2 bases and J by 4 bases, leaving 12 bases between them. The CDR3 sequence is 15 residues long. This sample is part of a study of T cells in tuberculosis. Points from the study as a whole: T cells binding CD1B-GMM tetramer weakly possibly escaped the sort.

The sequenced material came from CD1b-GMM tetramer-negative cells sorted from PBMCs. The rearrangement links TRBV11-1 to TRBJ2-1; a possible D gene is TRBD2 (5 bases). The TCR originated in an adult woman with latent tuberculosis. The CDR3 region has the DNA TGTGCCAGCAGCTTACAAGCGGTTCGGTACAATGAGCAGTTCTTC. Its translation is CASSLQAVRYNEQFF.